Listed below are T cell receptor beta chains from one sample, sequenced in a study of T cell repertoires and Cas9 in healthy adults. Assay: immunoSEQ multiplex PCR; the TCRdb copy retains only in-frame clones and omits some. The sample lists tens of thousands of clones, 80% to 95% seen once, with roughly 0.78% in the top ten. The specimen sequenced was CD4+ effector T cells (CD127+, CD25-, CD137-, CD154-) from PBMCs; culture status not recorded. These receptors all stem from a human donor in good health. Both conserved end residues are part of each CDR3. The D gene is left open where the match is weak. Size is stated for part of the rows, as once, few or many counts, or as a class when the clone is expanded.

TRBD2	TRBV4-1	TRBJ2-3	NA	TGCGCCAGCAGCCAAGATTCCATAAGACTAGCGGGCCGTAGCACAGATACGCAGTATTTT	CASSQDSIRLAGRSTDTQYF
NA	TRBV7-6	TRBJ2-5	NA	TGTGCCAGCAGCCCCGATATGGGCTGGCGAAGTGAGGAGACCCAGTACTTC	CASSPDMGWRSEETQYF
NA	TRBV2	TRBJ2-1	NA	TGTGCCAGCAGCTCCAGGGGTGAGCAGTTCTTC	CASSSRGEQFF
NA	TRBV7-3	TRBJ2-1	NA	TGTGCCAGCAGCTTAGACGGGATGAGTTACAATGAGCAGTTCTTC	CASSLDGMSYNEQFF
TRBD1	TRBV6-6	TRBJ1-2	NA	TGTGCCAGCAGCTCTGGGACAGGGTGGGGCTACACCTTC	CASSSGTGWGYTF
NA	TRBV4-1	TRBJ1-4	NA	TGCGCCAGCAGCCACCAACCGTCAGATAACGAAAAACTGTTTTTT	CASSHQPSDNEKLFF
NA	TRBV7-2	TRBJ2-5	NA	TGTGCCAGCAGCTTAGCGCCAGGGGCGGTGGAGACCCAGTACTTC	CASSLAPGAVETQYF
TRBD1	TRBV6-1	TRBJ1-2	NA	TGTGCCAGCAGTGAAGGAGCCGGGACAGCCTCCTATGGCTACACCTTC	CASSEGAGTASYGYTF
TRBD2	TRBV12-5	TRBJ2-3	NA	TGTGCTAGTGGTTCCCCGGCTAGCGGAAGCGTGAGCACAGATACGCAGTATTTT	CASGSPASGSVSTDTQYF
NA	TRBV6-5	TRBJ2-1	NA	TGTGCCACCGAGGGAGGAAGCTCCTACAATGAGCAGTTCTTC	CATEGGSSYNEQFF
TRBD1	TRBV19	TRBJ2-7	NA	TGTGCCAGTAGCCTGGACAGGGGGTTCGGCGAGCAGTACTTC	CASSLDRGFGEQYF
TRBD1	TRBV5-1	TRBJ1-2	once	TGCGCCAGCACAAATACCGGGACAGCAGGTATCGACGGCTACACCTTC	CASTNTGTAGIDGYTF
TRBD1	TRBV7-2	TRBJ1-2	NA	TGTGCCAGCAGCTTCCGGGTAGACAGGGAGGACTATGGCTACACCTTC	CASSFRVDREDYGYTF
TRBD1	TRBV6-1	TRBJ1-1	once	TGTGCCAGCAGAAGACAGGGCATGAACACTGAAGCTTTCTTT	CASRRQGMNTEAFF
NA	TRBV5-1	TRBJ1-2	once	TGCGCTAGCACCCCGGACTGGGAAATTGGCTACACCTTC	CASTPDWEIGYTF
TRBD1	TRBV19	TRBJ2-5	NA	TGTGCCAGTAGTATCCTTCAGGGGGCCCAAGAGACCCAGTACTTC	CASSILQGAQETQYF
TRBD2	TRBV2	TRBJ2-2	NA	TGTGCCAGCAGGGTGGGACTAAGAAACACCGGGGAGCTGTTTTTT	CASRVGLRNTGELFF
NA	TRBV7-8	TRBJ1-1	NA	TGTGCCAGCAGCTTAAATTGGCGTGGGTTGAACACTGAAGCTTTCTTT	CASSLNWRGLNTEAFF
NA	TRBV28	TRBJ1-2	NA	TGTGCCAGCAGTTCAGGGGAGTACCAAGGGATCGGCTATGGCTACACCTTC	CASSSGEYQGIGYGYTF
NA	TRBV9	TRBJ1-1	NA	TGTGCCAGCAGCGTAAACGGCGAAGCTTTCTTT	CASSVNGEAFF
NA	TRBV20-1	TRBJ1-2	NA	TGCAGTGCTAGTCCCAGGGATGGCTACACCTTC	CSASPRDGYTF
NA	TRBV6-6	TRBJ1-5	NA	TGTGCCAGCCAACCCACCCAGGGGTCAGGGCAGCCCCAGCATTTT	CASQPTQGSGQPQHF
NA	TRBV30	TRBJ1-5	NA	TGTGCCTGGAGTGGAAAGGGTCAGCCCCAGCATTTT	CAWSGKGQPQHF
NA	TRBV9	TRBJ1-1	NA	TGTGCCAGCAGCGTAGGAGGCCAGAGCGCAGAAGCTTTCTTT	CASSVGGQSAEAFF
TRBD2	TRBV4-3	TRBJ2-3	NA	TGCGCCAGCAGCCAAGATCAGGGACTAGCGGGCACAGATACGCAGTATTTT	CASSQDQGLAGTDTQYF
NA	TRBV6-1	TRBJ2-4	NA	TGTGCCAGCAGTGATGGACTCCCAGCCAAAAACATTCAGTACTTC	CASSDGLPAKNIQYF
TRBD2	TRBV19	TRBJ2-3	once	TGTGCCAGTATGTCACTAGCGGGATTGGGGCGCACAGATACGCAGTATTTT	CASMSLAGLGRTDTQYF
NA	TRBV7-2	TRBJ2-3	NA	TGTGCCAGCAGCTTAGAATCCCGGGGGTTAGATACGCAGTATTTT	CASSLESRGLDTQYF
NA	TRBV19	TRBJ1-3	NA	TGTGCCAGTAGTACCCCCCGGGACCTCACCATATATTTT	CASSTPRDLTIYF
NA	TRBV6-1	TRBJ1-6	NA	TGTGCCAGCAGTGAAGCCAGCAGCCAGCCGCCCCTCCACTTT	CASSEASSQPPLHF
TRBD2	TRBV7-2	TRBJ2-3	NA	TGTGCCAGCAGCTTAAAAGCGGGGGCCACGCAGTATTTT	CASSLKAGATQYF
TRBD2	TRBV7-2	TRBJ2-3	NA	TGTGCCAGCACCATTGTTGGGACTAGCGTGGCAGATACGCAGTATTTT	CASTIVGTSVADTQYF
NA	TRBV5-1	TRBJ2-1	once	TGCGCCAGCAGCTTGTCAACAGGGACTGAGCAGTTCTTC	CASSLSTGTEQFF
NA	TRBV7-2	TRBJ2-1	NA	TGTGCCAGCACCCTGGGTCACAATGAGCAGTTCTTC	CASTLGHNEQFF
TRBD1	TRBV19	TRBJ1-6	NA	TGTGCCAGTAGTATCCCCCGACAGGGGAAAGCGGGTAGATATAATTCACCCCTCCACTTT	CASSIPRQGKAGRYNSPLHF
NA	TRBV7-2	TRBJ2-2	NA	TGTGCCAGCAGCTTATTCGGGCAGGGGCAGGGGACCGGGGAGCTGTTTTTT	CASSLFGQGQGTGELFF
NA	TRBV28	TRBJ1-5	NA	TGTGCCAGCAGCCTAGGGACTAGGGGGTCGCGTCAGCCCCAGCATTTT	CASSLGTRGSRQPQHF
NA	TRBV13	TRBJ2-1	NA	TGTGCCAGCAGCCCCCCTAGTAGTGGTAATGGTGAGCAGTTCTTC	CASSPPSSGNGEQFF
NA	TRBV6-5	TRBJ2-1	NA	TGTGCCAGCAGCCCACCTTTTTCCTACAATGAGCAGTTCTTC	CASSPPFSYNEQFF
TRBD1	TRBV2	TRBJ1-1	NA	TGTGCCAGCCGGACAGGGGGCACTGAAGCTTTCTTT	CASRTGGTEAFF
TRBD2	TRBV6-4	TRBJ2-1	NA	TGTACCAGCAGTGAGCGGGGCTACAATGAGCAGTTCTTC	CTSSERGYNEQFF
TRBD1	TRBV6-1	TRBJ1-2	NA	TGTGCCAGCAGTGAAGCAACAGGGGGCTATGGCTACACCTTC	CASSEATGGYGYTF
NA	TRBV19	TRBJ2-2	NA	TGTGCCAGTAGTATTTCCGGGGAGCTGTTTTTT	CASSISGELFF
TRBD1	TRBV4-2	TRBJ1-1	NA	TGTGCCAGCAGCCAAGCTACACAGGGGGACACTGAAGCTTTCTTT	CASSQATQGDTEAFF
NA	TRBV28	TRBJ2-1	NA	TGTGCCAGCAGTTTAAGCGTCTACAATGAGCAGTTCTTC	CASSLSVYNEQFF